This is a list of T cell receptor beta chains from one sample in a study of T cell responses to AZD1222 COVID-19 vaccine. Sequenced by immunoSEQ multiplex PCR; TCRdb stores in-frame clones only, minus some. The sample shows about 130,000 clones, about 87% of them seen only once. Sequenced material: peripheral blood, taken on day 0 of AZD1222 vaccination. Receptors were obtained from an adult in good health. Both conserved end residues are part of each CDR3. Each record gives: clone size, CDR3 length, D gene, V gene, J gene, CDR3 protein, CDR3 DNA. D genes are given only for firm matches. Not all rows give a size; the values are once, few, many and, for expanded clones, a class.

>few|14|-|TRBV18|TRBJ2-6
CASSRGSGANVLTF
TGTGCCAGCTCACGGGGCTCTGGGGCCAACGTCCTGACTTTC
>-|12|TRBD1|TRBV6-5|TRBJ2-4
CASSKGQGVQYF
TGTGCCAGCAGTAAGGGACAGGGGGTTCAGTACTTC
>-|17|-|TRBV3-1/TRBV3-2|TRBJ2-7
CASSQVNRGQGFREQYF
TGTGCCAGCAGCCAAGTGAACCGTGGGCAGGGGTTCCGCGAGCAGTACTTC
>few|14|-|TRBV2|TRBJ1-5
CASTGELSNQPQHF
TGTGCCAGCACCGGGGAATTGAGCAATCAGCCCCAGCATTTT
>-|15|-|TRBV5-8|TRBJ1-2
CASSLDRSLNYGYTF
TGTGCCAGCAGCTTGGATAGGAGCCTTAACTATGGCTACACCTTC
>-|13|-|TRBV7-3|TRBJ2-3
CASSFQSTDTQYF
TGTGCCAGCAGCTTCCAGAGCACAGATACGCAGTATTTT
>once|15|TRBD2|TRBV25-1|TRBJ2-5
CASSEPSGSGGTQYF
TGTGCCAGCAGTGAACCTAGCGGGAGCGGGGGGACCCAGTACTTC
>-|15|-|TRBV5-1|TRBJ2-7
CASSSRTGAGGEQYF
TGCGCCAGCAGCTCCAGGACGGGGGCCGGAGGGGAGCAGTACTTC
>-|15|TRBD2|TRBV7-2|TRBJ2-7
CASSFRFGRAYEQYF
TGTGCCAGCAGCTTTAGGTTTGGGAGGGCCTACGAGCAGTACTTC
>-|17|TRBD1|TRBV7-9|TRBJ1-1
CASSAGTGRRVNTEAFF
TGTGCCAGCAGTGCCGGGACAGGGAGGAGAGTGAACACTGAAGCTTTCTTT
>-|12|-|TRBV5-4|TRBJ2-3
CASAVLTDTQYF
TGTGCCAGCGCGGTATTGACAGATACGCAGTATTTT
>-|15|-|TRBV27|TRBJ1-4
CASTSPGGANEKLFF
TGTGCCAGCACCTCCCCGGGTGGGGCTAATGAAAAACTGTTTTTT
>-|16|-|TRBV19|TRBJ1-2
CASSIGGIGGQDGYTF
TGTGCCAGTAGTATAGGTGGTATTGGGGGACAAGATGGCTACACCTTC
>-|14|-|TRBV4-3|TRBJ2-1
CASSQERDNNEQFF
TGCGCCAGCAGCCAAGAAAGGGATAACAATGAGCAGTTCTTC
>few|14|-|TRBV7-2|TRBJ2-1
CASSSSSISNEQFF
TGTGCCAGCAGCTCCAGCTCAATAAGCAATGAGCAGTTCTTC
>-|16|TRBD2|TRBV5-4|TRBJ2-7
CASSLAVLAGVVEQYF
TGTGCCAGCAGCTTGGCGGTATTAGCGGGAGTAGTCGAGCAGTACTTC
>-|14|TRBD1|TRBV28|TRBJ1-4
CASSSGTGTEKLFF
TGTGCCAGCAGCTCCGGGACAGGGACTGAAAAACTGTTTTTT
>-|16|-|TRBV27|TRBJ2-1
CASSQFEGDRRREQFF
TGTGCCAGCAGTCAGTTCGAGGGAGATAGGAGGAGGGAGCAGTTCTTC
>-|16|TRBD2|TRBV5-1|TRBJ2-7
CASSHLGTSGESEQYF
TGCGCCAGCAGTCACCTGGGGACTAGCGGGGAATCCGAGCAGTACTTC
>-|13|-|TRBV9|TRBJ1-6
CASSIDSNSPLHF
TGTGCCAGCAGCATCGACTCGAATTCACCCCTCCACTTT
>-|17|TRBD1|TRBV7-2|TRBJ1-5
CASSPTSGTGILRPQHF
TGTGCCAGCAGCCCAACCTCCGGGACAGGGATCTTGAGGCCCCAGCATTTT
>-|15|-|TRBV3-1/TRBV3-2|TRBJ1-4
CASSHRQSWDEKLFF
TGTGCCAGCAGCCACCGACAGTCTTGGGACGAAAAACTGTTTTTT
>-|16|TRBD2|TRBV30|TRBJ2-1
CAWSREGDLSYNEQFF
TGTGCCTGGTCCCGGGAGGGCGACCTCTCCTACAATGAGCAGTTCTTC
>-|13|-|TRBV7-9|TRBJ2-7
CASSPDANYEQYF
TGTGCCAGCAGCCCAGACGCCAACTACGAGCAGTACTTC
>-|13|-|TRBV2|TRBJ1-4
CASTLEINEKLFF
TGTGCCAGCACCCTGGAAATTAATGAAAAACTGTTTTTT
>-|14|-|TRBV6-5|TRBJ2-5
CASSLTGGPETQYF
TGTGCCAGCAGCCTTACCGGGGGGCCAGAGACCCAGTACTTC
>-|11|-|TRBV10-3|TRBJ2-1
CAISAGNEQFF
TGTGCCATCAGTGCAGGTAACGAGCAGTTCTTC
>-|14|-|TRBV19|TRBJ1-4
CASSLRGTNEKLFF
TGTGCCAGTAGTCTCCGGGGCACTAATGAAAAACTGTTTTTT
>-|14|TRBD1|TRBV3-1/TRBV3-2|TRBJ1-2
CASSYPGQGYGYTF
TGTGCCAGCAGCTATCCGGGACAGGGCTATGGCTACACCTTC
>few|14|TRBD1|TRBV19|TRBJ1-2
CASRRQGARSGYTF
TGTGCCAGTAGACGACAGGGGGCGAGGTCTGGCTACACCTTC
>-|15|TRBD1|TRBV7-2|TRBJ2-6
CASNRGESGANVLTF
TGTGCCAGCAACAGGGGGGAGTCTGGGGCCAACGTCCTGACTTTC
>-|19|-|TRBV5-1|TRBJ1-2
CASSLGAADILPPNYGYTF
TGCGCCAGCAGCTTGGGGGCAGCCGACATACTTCCGCCTAACTATGGCTACACCTTC
>-|15|TRBD1|TRBV7-9|TRBJ2-7
CASSLGQGAYYEQYF
TGTGCCAGCAGCTTAGGGCAGGGGGCCTACTACGAGCAGTACTTC
>-|15|-|TRBV4-1|TRBJ1-3
CASSQERTPGNTIYF
TGCGCCAGCAGCCAAGAAAGGACACCAGGAAACACCATATATTTT
>-|15|TRBD1|TRBV6-2/TRBV6-3|TRBJ2-1
CASSPQGTSYNEQFF
TGTGCCAGCAGTCCACAGGGGACGTCCTACAATGAGCAGTTCTTC
>-|14|-|TRBV19|TRBJ1-3
CASSRGNSGNTIYF
TGTGCCAGTAGTCGGGGGAACTCTGGAAACACCATATATTTT
>-|14|-|TRBV6-2/TRBV6-3|TRBJ2-7
CASSPQGPTYEQYF
TGTGCCAGCAGTCCCCAGGGTCCAACTTACGAGCAGTACTTC
>-|15|-|TRBV27|TRBJ2-1
CASNKQGWDYNEQFF
TGTGCCAGCAATAAACAGGGATGGGACTACAATGAGCAGTTCTTC
>-|15|TRBD1|TRBV11-2|TRBJ2-7
CASSIGTGGVYEQYF
TGTGCCAGCAGCATAGGGACAGGGGGCGTTTACGAGCAGTACTTC
>-|13|-|TRBV7-3|TRBJ1-1
CASSLSPSGEAFF
TGTGCCAGCAGCTTAAGCCCTTCTGGAGAAGCTTTCTTT
>-|13|-|TRBV10-1|TRBJ1-1
CASSDRTGAEAFF
TGCGCCAGCAGTGATAGGACGGGTGCTGAAGCTTTCTTT